The rows below give T cell receptor beta chains drawn from one sample of a study of blood T cell repertoires in COVID-19. Profiling relied on immunoSEQ multiplex PCR, and the TCRdb table lists in-frame clones only, not all of them. Among tens of thousands of clones listed, around 83% were seen once. The sample taken for sequencing was peripheral blood. The source is a woman of 80 years or more with active or convalescent COVID-19. CDR3s include the opening cysteine and the closing phenylalanine or tryptophan. Fields, in order: V gene, clone size, J gene, D gene, CDR3 DNA, CDR3 protein. The D gene is left open where the match is weak. Some rows have no size entry. The others give once, few or many, or a class for an expanded clone.

TRBV25-1	.	TRBJ1-1	.	TGTGCCAGCAGTCCCCCCGGCGCGGGTGGTAGGACTGAAGCTTTCTTT	CASSPPGAGGRTEAFF
TRBV9	few	TRBJ2-3	TRBD2	TGTGCCACCACCCCCTTAGCGGGATTTACAGATACGCAGTATTTT	CATTPLAGFTDTQYF
TRBV6-5	.	TRBJ1-5	.	TGTGCCAGCATGTGGGGCCTTAATCAGCCCCAGCATTTT	CASMWGLNQPQHF
TRBV7-2	.	TRBJ2-7	TRBD1	TGTGCCAGCAGCTTAGTATCGGGGACAGGGGGCTACGAGCAGTACTTC	CASSLVSGTGGYEQYF
TRBV29-1	.	TRBJ1-2	TRBD1	TGCAGCGTTGTTCTGGGGACAGAGACTAACTATGGCTACACCTTC	CSVVLGTETNYGYTF
TRBV24-1	.	TRBJ1-1	TRBD1	TGTGCCACCAGTGATTCGGACAGGGCTGAAGCTTTCTTT	CATSDSDRAEAFF
TRBV7-9	.	TRBJ2-5	TRBD1	TGTGCCAGCGGAATACAGGGGCAAGAGACCCAGTACTTC	CASGIQGQETQYF
TRBV24-1	few	TRBJ2-1	TRBD2	TGTGCCAGCATGGGGGGGTTAGGGGATGAGCAGTTCTTC	CASMGGLGDEQFF
TRBV6-1	.	TRBJ2-2	TRBD2	TGTGCCAGCAGTGTAGCTAGCGGGAGGAATGGCGGGGAGCTGTTTTTT	CASSVASGRNGGELFF
TRBV28	.	TRBJ1-4	.	TGTGCCAGCAGTTCAGGTTCAACTAATGAAAAACTGTTTTTT	CASSSGSTNEKLFF
TRBV10-3	.	TRBJ1-5	.	TGTGCCATCAGTGTAGACAGGTACAATCAGCCCCAGCATTTT	CAISVDRYNQPQHF
TRBV4-3	.	TRBJ1-1	.	TGCGCCAGCAGCCAAGAGCAGGACAGACACACTGAAGCTTTCTTT	CASSQEQDRHTEAFF
TRBV5-1	.	TRBJ1-4	.	TGCGCCAGCAGCTTACAGGGCCATGAAAAACTGTTTTTT	CASSLQGHEKLFF
TRBV5-6	.	TRBJ1-2	.	TGTGCCAGCAGCTTGGACAGGTCGGTACGTGGCTACACCTTC	CASSLDRSVRGYTF
TRBV5-4	.	TRBJ1-2	.	TGTGCCAGCAGCTTGGCCTCAGCGGATGGCTACACCTTC	CASSLASADGYTF
TRBV2	.	TRBJ1-1	.	TGTGCCAGCAGTGAAAACGGGGATGTAGCTTTCTTT	CASSENGDVAFF
TRBV18	.	TRBJ2-5	.	TGTGCCAGCTCACCCCCGGGACTGGATAGGGAGACCCAGTACTTC	CASSPPGLDRETQYF
TRBV18	.	TRBJ2-7	TRBD1	TGTGCCAGCTCACCACAGGAGACAGGGACCTACGAGCAGTACTTC	CASSPQETGTYEQYF
TRBV21-1	.	TRBJ1-4	.	TGTGCCAGCAGCAAAGAAGGGGATATTAATGAAAAACTGTTTTTT	CASSKEGDINEKLFF
TRBV10-3	.	TRBJ1-2	.	TGTGCCATCAGTGACCAGACAGGCCAATTCTATGGCTACACCTTC	CAISDQTGQFYGYTF
TRBV11-2	.	TRBJ1-3	.	TGTGCCAGCAGACCCCTTCAGGGCCCAACTGGAAACACCATATATTTT	CASRPLQGPTGNTIYF
TRBV18	.	TRBJ2-1	TRBD2	TGTGCCAGCTCACCCGGACTAGTCGATGAGCAGTTCTTC	CASSPGLVDEQFF
TRBV30	.	TRBJ1-4	TRBD1	TGTGCCTGGAGTGACAGGGGTCGGTCTAATGAAAAACTGTTTTTT	CAWSDRGRSNEKLFF
TRBV7-2	.	TRBJ2-5	.	.	CASSLNSGQGKETQYF
TRBV28	.	TRBJ2-3	.	TGTGCCAGCAAGGTGGCAGGGAATACAGATACGCAGTATTTT	CASKVAGNTDTQYF
TRBV7-8	.	TRBJ2-7	.	TGTGCCAGCAGCTTTACGGCGGTCCAAACGTCGGAGCAGTACTTC	CASSFTAVQTSEQYF
TRBV11-2	.	TRBJ2-2	.	TGTGCCAGCAGCTTAGAAGCCAACGGGGAGCTGTTTTTT	CASSLEANGELFF
TRBV5-6	few	TRBJ1-6	.	TGTGCCAGCAGCCCCCACCAGGGGCCGCCGTTTGGAACCCTCCACTTT	CASSPHQGPPFGTLHF
TRBV5-1	few	TRBJ2-7	TRBD2	TGCGCCAGCAGCTCGATGGCGGGGGCCTACGAGCAGTACTTC	CASSSMAGAYEQYF
TRBV24-1	.	TRBJ1-1	.	TGTGCCACCAGTGACCAGACAAGTGAAGCTTTCTTT	CATSDQTSEAFF
TRBV5-1	.	TRBJ2-3	.	TGCGCCAGCAGGCGGGGTAGCGGAGCGGGTAGCACAGATACGCAGTATTTT	CASRRGSGAGSTDTQYF
TRBV28	.	TRBJ1-1	.	TGTGCCAGCAGTTTATACCAGGCGAACACTGAAGCTTTCTTT	CASSLYQANTEAFF